The 32 T cell receptor beta chains in this list originate from one sample, sequenced in a study of T cell responses to AZD1222 COVID-19 vaccine. Clones were read by immunoSEQ multiplex PCR, and TCRdb kept only the in-frame ones, dropping some. The top ten clones hold approximately 11% of a sample with about 76,000 clones, roughly 84% of them seen once. The sequencing used peripheral blood, collected on day 0 of AZD1222 vaccination. All receptors derive from an adult in good health.

V gene TRBV7-8 combines with J gene TRBJ1-2; D gene ambiguous. The CDR3 totals 13 residues. Between the trimmed V and J ends, which lost 5 bases and 4 bases, there was a span of 11 bases. Germline-derived CDR1 and CDR2 are SGHVS and FQNEAQ. CDR3 DNA: TGTGCCAGCAGCCTCCGGGCCGGCTATGGCTACACCTTC. It translates to CASSLRAGYGYTF. The full variable domain, its missing parts supplied by reference TRBV7-8 and TRBJ1-2, is GAGVSQSPRYKVAKRGQDVALRCDPISGHVSLFWYQQALGQGPEFLTYFQNEAQLDKSGLPSDRFFAERPEGSVSTLKIQRTQQEDSAVYLCASSLRAGYGYTFGSGTRLTVV.

J is TRBJ2-1 and V is TRBV19, with unresolved D. Trimming pared 4 bases from V and 7 bases from J, leaving 11 bases between. This CDR3 spans 13 amino acids. CDR1 is LNHDA and CDR2 is SQIVND in the germline V gene (reference sequence). The CDR3 region has the DNA TGTGCCAGTAGTAACACCGGTGGGAATGAGCAGTTCTTC. Protein: CASSNTGGNEQFF.

The chain is built from TRBV4-2 and TRBJ1-2; possibly TRBD1 for D (5 bases). Germline V gene sequence: CDR1 LGHNA, CDR2 YNFKEQ. The V gene lost 0 bases and the J gene lost 4 bases, with 12 bases spanning the gap. The CDR3 has 15 amino acids. The CDR3 here is CASSQEIQDSYGYTF. The CDR3 region has the DNA TGTGCCAGCAGCCAAGAAATCCAAGACAGCTATGGCTACACCTTC.

In its sample, this clone was seen once. V usage is TRBV4-1 and J usage is TRBJ2-1; TRBD1 matches at 9 bases. V shed 0 bases and J 10 bases; nucleotides not matched to a gene: 22. From germline, CDR1 is MGHRA and CDR2 YSYEKL. The CDR3 has 20 residues. CDR3 in amino acids: CASSQERGRAHGQGFAEQFF. CDR3 DNA: TGCGCCAGCAGCCAAGAACGCGGGCGGGCCCATGGACAGGGGTTCGCGGAGCAGTTCTTC.

The chain is built from TRBV21-1 and TRBJ2-3. TRBV21-1 is a known pseudogene. The CDR3 is 12 amino acids. CDR3 region: CASSKGADTQYF. CDR3 nucleotides: TGTGCCAGCAGCAAAGGGGCAGATACGCAGTATTTT.

The genes are TRBV5-5 and TRBJ2-7; 12 positions agree with TRBD1. V shed 4 bases and J 6 bases; nucleotides not matched to a gene: 8. This CDR3 spans 15 amino acids. Germline CDR1 is SGHKS and CDR2 is YYEKEE (reference sequence). The CDR3 region is CASSVTGTGGVEQYF. DNA of the CDR3: TGTGCCAGCAGCGTTACCGGGACAGGGGGCGTCGAGCAGTACTTC.

The chain links TRBV6-2 or TRBV6-3 to TRBJ2-7; D possibly corresponds to TRBD1 (6 bases). The germline V and J ends were trimmed by 2 bases and 1 base, with 15 bases remaining between them. Germline-derived CDR1 and CDR2 are MNHEY and SVGEGT. This CDR3 contains 16 residues. The CDR3, as DNA: TGTGCCAGCAGTTACCCAAGGACGGGACAATCCTACGAGCAGTACTTC. As protein: CASSYPRTGQSYEQYF.

J is TRBJ2-1 and V is TRBV19, with TRBD2 matching 11 bases. CDR1 and CDR2 (germline): LNHDA, SQIVND (reference sequence). V was pared by 7 bases and J by 2 bases, with 4 bases of the junction left unmatched. This CDR3 has 15 amino acids. CDR3 sequence (DNA): TGTGCCAGTACCCCTAGCGGGAGGACCTACAATGAGCAGTTCTTC. This sequence encodes CASTPSGRTYNEQFF. Full variable domain (rest looked up from reference TRBV19 and TRBJ2-1): DGGITQSPKYLFRKEGQNVTLSCEQNLNHDAMYWYRQDPGQGLRLIYYSQIVNDFQKGDIAEGYSVSREKKESFPLTVTSAQKNPTAFYLCASTPSGRTYNEQFFGPGTRLTVL.

J is TRBJ2-7 and V is TRBV7-2; D is uncertain. Trimming left V 10 bases short and J 0 bases short, with 16 bases between. Germline values: CDR1 SGHTA, CDR2 FQGNSA. The CDR3 runs to 14 residues. The CDR3 region has the DNA TGTGCCACCTCTATAGTGACGAGCTCCTACGAGCAGTACTTC. Translation gives CATSIVTSSYEQYF.

Written as DNA, the CDR3 is TGCGCCAGCAGAAAAAGCGGGATCGGCACCGGGGAGCTGTTTTTT. Protein sequence: CASRKSGIGTGELFF. V is TRBV5-1 and J is TRBJ2-2; 7 positions match TRBD2. The CDR3 covers 15 residues. The ends lost 5 bases at V and 4 bases at J; junction bases unmatched: 8. Germline V gives CDR1 SGHRS, CDR2 YFSETQ. Complete variable domain (other parts from reference TRBV5-1 and TRBJ2-2): KAGVTQTPRYLIKTRGQQVTLSCSPISGHRSVSWYQQTPGQGLQFLFEYFSETQRNKGNFPGRFSGRQFSNSRSEMNVSTLELGDSALYLCASRKSGIGTGELFFGEGSRLTVL.

The chain couples TRBV29-1 to TRBJ2-1; the match to TRBD2 covers 11 bases. The CDR3 length is 14 residues. Germline V gene sequence: CDR1 SQVTM, CDR2 ANQGSEA. The V gene end was trimmed by 6 bases and the J gene end by 7 bases; junction bases not matched to a gene: 8. The CDR3: CSVIAGGPLNEQFF. The CDR3 nucleotides read TGCAGCGTCATAGCGGGAGGGCCTTTAAATGAGCAGTTCTTC.

The rearrangement links TRBV5-1 to TRBJ1-1, with D unresolved. CDR3 length: 12 amino acids. V gave up 6 bases and J gave up 1 base, with 7 bases separating them. CDR1 and CDR2 from the germline V gene are SGHRS and YFSETQ. CDR3 loop: CASKYGNTEAFF. DNA for the CDR3: TGCGCCAGCAAATACGGGAACACTGAAGCTTTCTTT. The entire variable domain, with the rest obtained from reference TRBV5-1 and TRBJ1-1, is as follows: KAGVTQTPRYLIKTRGQQVTLSCSPISGHRSVSWYQQTPGQGLQFLFEYFSETQRNKGNFPGRFSGRQFSNSRSEMNVSTLELGDSALYLCASKYGNTEAFFGQGTRLTVV.

The chain uses TRBV27 and TRBJ2-5; D gene ambiguous. Trimming removed 3 bases at V and 3 bases at J, with 5 bases between. CDR1 and CDR2 (germline): MNHEY, SMNVEV (reference sequence). This CDR3 comprises 12 residues. CDR3 residues: CASSFRKETQYF. The CDR3 nucleotides are TGTGCCAGCAGTTTTAGGAAAGAGACCCAGTACTTC.

This chain joins TRBV6-1 and TRBJ2-7; D assignment may be TRBD1 or TRBD2 (6 bases each). Between the trimmed V and J ends, which lost 3 bases and 3 bases, there was a span of 9 bases. CDR1 and CDR2 from the germline V gene are MNHNS and SASEGT. The CDR3 sequence is 13 residues long. The DNA of the CDR3 is TGTGCCAGCAGTGAGGGGGGCTTCTACGAGCAGTACGTC. This sequence encodes CASSEGGFYEQYV.

This clone was seen just once. This chain links TRBV5-8 with TRBJ2-5, with 7 bases lining up with TRBD2. With V trimmed by 4 bases and J by 4 bases, 7 bases remained unmatched. CDR1 and CDR2 (germline): SGHTS, YDEGEE. This CDR3 has 14 amino acids. This CDR3 reads CASSARGGRETQYF. CDR3 nucleotide sequence: TGTGCCAGCAGCGCCCGGGGAGGGAGAGAGACCCAGTACTTC.

The V and J genes are TRBV7-8 and TRBJ2-6, with TRBD2 as a possible D gene (5 bases). The V gene lost 5 bases and the J gene lost 0 bases, with 20 bases spanning the gap. The germline V gene has CDR1 SGHVS and CDR2 FQNEAQ. The CDR3 is made up of 19 amino acids. The DNA for the CDR3 is TGTGCCAGCAGCCCCTCCCTCCCAGCGGCCGTCTCTGGGGCCAACGTCCTGACTTTC. Translating gives CASSPSLPAAVSGANVLTF.

The chain is built from TRBV11-2 and TRBJ1-1, with D perhaps matching TRBD1 (5 bases). The germline V gene has CDR1 SGHAT and CDR2 FQNNGV. Trimming pared 3 bases from V and 7 bases from J, leaving 9 bases between. This CDR3 is built from 12 residues. Here the CDR3 reads CASSLGRREAFF. Written as DNA, the CDR3 is TGTGCCAGCAGCTTGGGACGCCGTGAAGCTTTCTTT.

The chain has TRBV6-6 and TRBJ1-1; D gene uncertain. Germline V CDR1 and CDR2: MNHNY, SVGAGI (reference sequence). The CDR3 has 14 amino acids. Trimming pared 6 bases from V and 0 bases from J, leaving 11 bases between. For the CDR3, the DNA is TGTGCCAGCAGCCTCGGCGTAATGAACACTGAAGCTTTCTTT. Protein: CASSLGVMNTEAFF.

V is TRBV29-1 and J is TRBJ2-1, with 9 bases aligning to TRBD2. This CDR3 is 16 amino acids long. The trim removed 3 bases at V and 5 bases at J, leaving 11 bases unmatched. Germline V gene lookup returns CDR1 SQVTM and CDR2 ANQGSEA. The CDR3 coding sequence is TGCAGCGTTGACGGAACCGGGACTAGCACCCACAATGAGCAGTTCTTC. Translation: CSVDGTGTSTHNEQFF.

This clone was recorded once. The chain carries TRBV29-1 and TRBJ1-1, with D unclear. Germline V CDR1 and CDR2: SQVTM, ANQGSEA. CDR3 length: 12 amino acids. Trimming took off 3 bases at V and 2 bases at J, with 7 bases between the two ends. CDR3 residues: CSVENDNTEAFF. The CDR3 DNA reads as TGCAGCGTTGAGAACGATAACACTGAAGCTTTCTTT.

The V gene is TRBV27, the J gene TRBJ2-1; D remains unclear. Germline CDR1 MNHEY, CDR2 SMNVEV (reference sequence). The CDR3 loop spans 15 amino acids. With 5 bases removed from V and 4 bases from J, the gap between germline ends came to 15 bases. The CDR3 bases are TGTGCCAGCAGTCCAGACCAGGCCGGGTACAATGAGCAGTTCTTC. Translated: CASSPDQAGYNEQFF.

CDR3: CASRRLGEETQYF. The CDR3 DNA sequence: TGTGCCAGCAGACGACTAGGTGAGGAGACCCAGTACTTC. The V gene is TRBV6-6, the J gene TRBJ2-5; a weak D match, TRBD2 (6 bases). V gave up 6 bases and J gave up 5 bases, with 13 bases separating them. CDR1 is MNHNY and CDR2 is SVGAGI in the germline V gene (reference sequence). The CDR3 runs 13 residues.

The chain employs TRBV5-4 and TRBJ2-7; 10 bases are a match to TRBD2. The CDR3 contains 14 residues. Trimming removed 0 bases from V and 11 bases from J; junction bases left unmatched: 8. Germline CDR1 and CDR2: SGHNT and YYREEE (reference sequence). The CDR3 sequence: CASSLESSGSSKYF. CDR3 coding DNA: TGTGCCAGCAGCTTGGAATCTAGCGGGAGTAGTAAGTACTTC.

Remarks on this clone: Germline and junction disagree at one end, which may indicate a read error. This rearrangement joins TRBV7-7 to TRBJ2-2; 9 positions agree with TRBD1. CDR3 length equals 17 residues. Germline V gives CDR1 SSHAT, CDR2 FNYEAQ (reference sequence). The CDR3 DNA is TGTGCTAGCAGCCCTCCGGGACAGGGAAAGTTTGGCGGGGAGCTGTTTTTT. This gives the protein CASSPPGQGKFGGELFF.

This clone was picked up a small number of times. The genes are TRBV11-2 and TRBJ2-1; perhaps TRBD2 as D (6 bases). CDR1 and CDR2 (germline): SGHAT, FQNNGV. Trimming took 3 bases from V and 9 from J, leaving 12 bases between them. CDR3 length equals 13 residues. CDR3 sequence reads: CASSFSGRLEQFF. In DNA, the CDR3 is TGTGCCAGCAGCTTTAGCGGACGGCTTGAGCAGTTCTTC.

This clone was picked up a small number of times. J is TRBJ1-2 and V is TRBV6-4; the match to TRBD1 covers 7 bases. V was clipped by 10 bases and J by 7 bases; unmatched bases: 15. This CDR3 comprises 14 residues. The V gene's germline CDR1 is MRHNA and CDR2 SNTAGT. The chain's CDR3 is CAITPSRGFAGYTF. CDR3 bases: TGTGCCATCACCCCAAGCAGGGGGTTTGCTGGCTACACCTTC.

This rearrangement joins TRBV4-1 to TRBJ1-6; tentatively, D is TRBD1 (5 bases). V was cut by 3 bases and J by 9 bases, with 18 bases left in between. CDR1 is MGHRA, CDR2 YSYEKL, per germline. The CDR3 loop spans 16 amino acids. DNA of the CDR3: TGCGCCAGCAGCCAGATGGGACGCCGGGTGGCTTCACCCCTCCACTTT. Translation gives CASSQMGRRVASPLHF.

The gene calls are TRBV4-1 and TRBJ2-7; tentatively, D is TRBD1 or TRBD2 (7 bases each). The length of the CDR3 is 14 residues. Between the trimmed V and J ends, which lost 5 bases and 2 bases, there was a span of 13 bases. Germline V gene sequence: CDR1 MGHRA, CDR2 YSYEKL. CDR3 sequence reads: CASSSQGGAYEQYF. DNA of the CDR3: TGCGCCAGCAGCTCCCAGGGGGGGGCCTACGAGCAGTACTTC.

This clone was seen a few times. The chain employs TRBV10-1 and TRBJ2-7; 8 bases fit TRBD2. The germline V gene has CDR1 WNHNN and CDR2 SYGVQD (reference sequence). With V trimmed by 8 bases and J by 13 bases, 19 bases remained unmatched. The length of the CDR3 is 14 residues. The CDR3 loop reads CASLPRGGGPRVYV. CDR3 nucleotide sequence: TGCGCCAGCTTGCCCCGGGGGGGCGGGCCGAGGGTTTACGTC.

The gene calls are TRBV20-1 and TRBJ1-5, with D perhaps TRBD1 (5 bases). The CDR3 length is 13 residues. The V gene lost 3 bases and the J gene lost 2 bases, with 8 bases spanning the gap. Germline V lookup: CDR1 DFQATT, CDR2 SNEGSKA (reference sequence). The CDR3 region is CSASAGGNQPQHF. The CDR3 DNA sequence: TGCAGTGCTAGTGCGGGGGGCAATCAGCCCCAGCATTTT.

The chain has TRBV28 and TRBJ1-2; no clear D gene. V was clipped by 4 bases and J by 2 bases, with 5 bases between them. CDR3 length equals 12 residues. Germline-derived CDR1 and CDR2 are MDHEN and SYDVKM. CDR3: CASSSTNYGYTF. The DNA for the CDR3 is TGTGCCAGCAGTTCAACAAACTATGGCTACACCTTC.

The chain uses TRBV18 and TRBJ2-5, with 15 positions matching TRBD2. Unmatched junction bases numbered 7, after V lost 5 bases and J lost 3 bases. The germline V gene encodes CDR1 KGHSH and CDR2 LQKENI. The CDR3 is 17 residues long. The CDR3 here is CASSTGTSGRRKETQYF. The CDR3, as DNA: TGTGCCAGCTCAACCGGGACTAGCGGGAGGAGGAAAGAGACCCAGTACTTC.